Presented here are 14 T cell receptor beta chains from one specimen sequenced in a study of regulatory T cells in long-lasting Graves disease (dated by TCRdb to the early 2020s). The sample's time point, from its label and the paper: newly diagnosed GD, antithyroid drugs for less than 3 months. For both TCR sequencing and RNA sequencing, RNA was extracted from PBMCs in TRIzol. The receptor library was made with multiplex PCR. The sample was run on an Illumina HiSeq 4000. To build TCR beta libraries, CDR3 regions were amplified by Arm-PCR using iRepertoire HTBI primers. TCRdb reprocessed the public reads (quality trimming at Q25 with fastp, clone calling with MiXCR) and kept in-frame beta chains. Each record represents a unique CDR3 protein, reported with the most common genes and DNA among its rows. The sample has hundreds of thousands of distinct CDR3 sequences on record, roughly 15% of them singletons. The ten largest clonotypes hold roughly a tenth of the sample.

These data were also reused for a study on T cells in Graves' hyperthyroidism and ophthalmopathy.

Sample: peripheral blood mononuclear cells (PBMCs), taken at new diagnosis, from a patient treated with antithyroid drugs. Every receptor here comes from a woman in her twenties or thirties with Graves disease. Donor details come from another sample of the same person, matched by shared clones.

The sample holds one count of this clonotype. The gene calls are TRBV27 and TRBJ2-3; D is unclear. V lost 0 bases and J lost 5, with 6 bases in between. Germline CDR1 MNHEY, CDR2 SMNVEV (reference sequence). CDR3 size: 13 residues. DNA of the CDR3: TGTGCCAGCAGTTTATCGGGCGGAGATACGCAGTATTTT. It encodes CASSLSGGDTQYF.

The sample holds many counts of this clonotype. The V and J genes are TRBV3-1 and TRBJ2-2, with TRBD1 matching 10 bases. V lost 1 base, J lost 3 bases, and 8 bases stayed unmatched. Looked up from germline, CDR1 is LGHDT and CDR2 is YNNKEL (reference sequence). The CDR3 runs 18 residues. The chain's CDR3 is CASSQVADRGFDTGELFF. Here the CDR3 DNA reads TGTGCCAGCAGCCAAGTAGCGGACAGGGGGTTCGACACCGGGGAGCTGTTTTTT.

The chain couples TRBV7-9 to TRBJ2-5; 11 nucleotides match TRBD1. Germline CDR1 reads SEHNR; CDR2 reads FQNEAQ (reference sequence). This CDR3 region has 16 residues. Trimming cost V 0 bases and J 5 bases; bases outside gene matches: 5. In DNA form, the CDR3 reads TGTGCCAGCAGCTTAGCGGGACAGGGGGACGGGGAGACCCAGTACTTC. This sequence encodes CASSLAGQGDGETQYF. Filled out from reference TRBV7-9 and TRBJ2-5, the complete variable domain reads DTGVSQNPRHKITKRGQNVTFRCDPISEHNRLYWYRQTLGQGPEFLTYFQNEAQLEKSRLLSDRFSAERPKGSFSTLEIQRTEQGDSAMYLCASSLAGQGDGETQYFGPGTRLLVL.

There are many counts of this clonotype. The CDR3 DNA follows: TGTGCCAGCAGCCTCCGGTCCGAGGGACTAGCGGGACTGAATACGCAGTATTTT. This gives the protein CASSLRSEGLAGLNTQYF. The chain links TRBV7-3 to TRBJ2-3; 13 nucleotides line up with TRBD2. The CDR3 runs 18 residues. V was clipped by 5 bases and J by 7 bases; unmatched bases: 15. CDR1 SGHTA and CDR2 FQGTGA come from the germline V gene.

This clonotype was picked up many times. This chain connects TRBV6-5 to TRBJ2-7, with TRBD2 identical over 9 bases. This CDR3 has 15 amino acids. J lost 1 base, V lost 1 base, and 2 bases had no gene match. Germline CDR1 MNHEY, CDR2 SVGAGI. CDR3: CASSYYGLASYEQYF. CDR3 DNA sequence: TGTGCCAGCAGTTACTACGGACTAGCGTCCTACGAGCAGTACTTC.

This sequence joins TRBV6-1 and TRBJ2-1; 12 bases line up with TRBD2. There are 15 residues in the CDR3. Trimming took 8 bases from V and 8 from J; bases not matched to a gene: 10. Germline values: CDR1 MNHNS, CDR2 SASEGT. CDR3 loop: CASSRLAGEPYEQFF. CDR3 sequence (DNA): TGTGCCAGCTCGCGACTAGCGGGAGAGCCCTATGAGCAGTTCTTC.

This clonotype was picked up a small number of times. The chain has TRBV7-3 and TRBJ2-1; no definite D call. CDR3 length equals 15 residues. The V gene lost 1 base and the J gene lost 0 bases, with 7 bases spanning the gap. Germline CDR1 reads SGHTA; CDR2 reads FQGTGA. This CDR3 is CASSLMGSSYNEQFF. CDR3 sequence (DNA): TGTGCCAGCAGCTTAATGGGCAGCTCCTACAATGAGCAGTTCTTC.

The chain joins TRBV4-2 to TRBJ1-2; D may be TRBD1 (5 bases). The ends were cut back, 1 base at V and 4 bases at J, with 16 bases in the middle. This CDR3 contains 16 residues. Germline V gene lookup returns CDR1 LGHNA and CDR2 YNFKEQ. The CDR3 sequence: CASSQGKHGGTYGYTF. CDR3 bases: TGTGCCAGCAGCCAAGGAAAACACGGGGGAACCTATGGCTACACCTTC.

In this sample, this clonotype turned up many times. This chain connects TRBV20-1 to TRBJ2-7; the match to TRBD2 covers 10 bases. CDR1 DFQATT and CDR2 SNEGSKA come from the germline V gene (reference sequence). The CDR3 spans 15 residues. Trimming removed 3 bases from V and 1 base from J; junction bases left unmatched: 6. CDR3 coding DNA: TGCAGTGCTAGCGAACTAGCGGGACCGTCCTACGAGCAGTACTTC. Translation gives CSASELAGPSYEQYF.

V is TRBV19 and J is TRBJ1-5; a possible D gene is TRBD1 (5 bases). Germline V gene data show CDR1 as LNHDA and CDR2 as SQIVND (reference sequence). This CDR3 region has 15 residues. The V gene lost 5 bases and the J gene lost 3 bases, with 14 bases spanning the gap. The chain's CDR3 is CASSPSGRINQPQHF. In nucleotides, the CDR3 is TGTGCCAGTAGTCCCTCAGGGAGGATCAATCAGCCCCAGCATTTT.

The genes are TRBV24-1 and TRBJ1-4; a possible D gene is TRBD1 (5 bases). Germline CDR1 reads KGHDR; CDR2 reads SFDVKD. The CDR3 has 16 residues. V was trimmed by 3 bases and J by 0 bases, leaving 10 bases between them. CDR3: CATSDDTGTTNEKLFF. CDR3 bases: TGTGCCACCAGTGATGACACAGGAACAACTAATGAAAAACTGTTTTTT.

The sample holds many counts of this clonotype. CDR3 region: CASSELGGDNTDTQYF. CDR3 bases: TGTGCCAGCTCCGAATTAGGGGGAGACAACACAGATACGCAGTATTTT. The J gene is TRBJ2-3, the V gene TRBV28; tentative D call: TRBD1 (6 bases). V dropped 8 bases and J dropped 2 bases, with 20 bases sitting between them. CDR1 is MDHEN, CDR2 SYDVKM, per germline. The CDR3 contains 16 residues.

This clonotype was detected many times. The chain carries TRBV7-9 and TRBJ1-1; TRBD1 is a possible D gene (5 bases). Germline lookup yields CDR1 SEHNR and CDR2 FQNEAQ (reference sequence). This CDR3 has 14 residues. Deletions cut 2 bases from V and 3 bases from J, with 10 bases between. The CDR3 nucleotides read TGTGCCAGCAGCTTAAGAGGAGGGGACACTGAAGCTTTCTTT. This translates into CASSLRGGDTEAFF.

CDR3 DNA: TGTGCCAGCCAGGTCTCTGGGGCCAACGTCCTGACTTTC. It is translated as CASQVSGANVLTF. The chain uses TRBV7-9 and TRBJ2-6; D unclear. Trimming pared 8 bases from V and 0 bases from J, leaving 5 bases between. The CDR3 is made up of 13 amino acids. Germline V gives CDR1 SEHNR, CDR2 FQNEAQ (reference sequence).